These T cell receptor beta chains were read from a single sample in a study of T cell changes during pregnancy in multiple sclerosis. TCRdb keeps only in-frame clones here, not all; method: immunoSEQ multiplex PCR. The sample includes about 60,000 clones, around 96% of them seen just once. The input for sequencing was CD8+ T cells from peripheral blood mononuclear cells, taken after pregnancy. The receptors originated from a female donor with multiple sclerosis, enrolled in a pregnancy study. CDR3s include the opening cysteine and the closing phenylalanine or tryptophan. D genes are given only for firm matches. Size is omitted from some rows. Given values are once, few, many or a class for expanded clones.

J,V,size,D,DNA,CDR3
TRBJ2-2,TRBV2,-,-,TGTGCCAGCGGGATGGGGCAGACCGGTCGAGCCGGGGAGCTGTTTTTT,CASGMGQTGRAGELFF
TRBJ2-1,TRBV7-9,-,TRBD2,TGTGCCAGCAGCTTAGTACTAGCGGGAGCTGAGCAGTTCTTC,CASSLVLAGAEQFF
TRBJ2-1,TRBV2,-,-,TGTGCCACACATGAGGGCAATGAGCAGTTCTTC,CATHEGNEQFF
TRBJ2-7,TRBV28,once,TRBD1,TGTGCCAGCAGTCCCACCCTTGGGGACAGGGTTCGAGGTGAGCAGTACTTC,CASSPTLGDRVRGEQYF
TRBJ2-7,TRBV5-4,-,TRBD1,TGTGCCAGCGGCAACGACAGGGGTAGCACCTACGAGCAGTACTTC,CASGNDRGSTYEQYF
TRBJ1-2,TRBV7-5,once,-,TGTGCCAGAAGCTTAGACGGGACAGGGAATGGCTACACCTTC,CARSLDGTGNGYTF
TRBJ2-7,TRBV27,-,-,TGTGCCAGCAGTTATGGTCCGGGAAGCTCCTACGAGCAGTACTTC,CASSYGPGSSYEQYF
TRBJ2-7,TRBV6-4,-,-,TGTGCCAGCAGTGACCCCTTCCGTAGCGTCTCCTACGAGCAGTACTTC,CASSDPFRSVSYEQYF
TRBJ2-3,TRBV5-1,-,TRBD2,TGCGCCAGCAGCCAGACTAGCGGGAGCACAGATACGCAGTATTTT,CASSQTSGSTDTQYF
TRBJ2-5,TRBV27,-,TRBD2,TGTGCCAGCAGTTCCGGGACTAGATTTGAGACCCAGTACTTC,CASSSGTRFETQYF
TRBJ2-1,TRBV13,once,-,TGTGCCAGCAGCTTAGGCACGGGTAATGAGCAGTTCTTC,CASSLGTGNEQFF
TRBJ1-5,TRBV15,-,-,TGTGCCACCAGCAGAGATGGGGGGGTTGCCCGGCCCCAGCATTTT,CATSRDGGVARPQHF
TRBJ1-1,TRBV2,-,-,TGTGCCAGCAGCTCGGGACACCTGAACACTGAAGCTTTCTTT,CASSSGHLNTEAFF
TRBJ2-7,TRBV6-5,-,TRBD1,TGTGCCAGCAGTCCGGGACAGGGGTGGTACGAGCAGTACTTC,CASSPGQGWYEQYF
TRBJ2-7,TRBV7-6,-,-,TGTGCCAGCAGCTACTCCCCCGGGCCAGGGACCTACGAGCAGTACTTC,CASSYSPGPGTYEQYF
TRBJ1-5,TRBV27,-,-,TGTGCCAGTCGAGGGGGGGCTTGGCAGCCCCAGCATTTT,CASRGGAWQPQHF
TRBJ2-7,TRBV6-4,-,-,TGTGCCAGCAGTGCCACTAGGCTGGGGGAGCAGTACTTC,CASSATRLGEQYF
TRBJ2-7,TRBV7-6,-,-,TGTGCCAGCAGCTTGCAGGCTAATAACGACTACGAGCAGTACTTC,CASSLQANNDYEQYF
TRBJ2-7,TRBV7-6,-,-,TGTGCCAGCAGTCTAGGGGCGGAATCCTACGAGCAGTACTTC,CASSLGAESYEQYF
TRBJ2-1,TRBV19,-,-,TGTGCCAGTAGTAGACCGGGACTCAACAATGAGCAGTTCTTC,CASSRPGLNNEQFF
TRBJ2-3,TRBV5-4,-,TRBD2,TGTGCCAGCAGTCAACCCAGGGAGGGCCCACTCACAGATACGCAGTATTTT,CASSQPREGPLTDTQYF
TRBJ1-1,TRBV7-9,-,TRBD1,TGTGCCAGCAGCCCCTCGGACAGGGGATGGTGGAACACTGAAGCTTTCTTT,CASSPSDRGWWNTEAFF
TRBJ2-7,TRBV30,-,-,TGTGCCTGGAGGGGCCCCAGCACCTACGAGCAGTACTTC,CAWRGPSTYEQYF
TRBJ2-7,TRBV7-9,-,TRBD1,TGTGCCAGCAGCCCTCGGGACAGCCAATCCTACGAGCAGTACTTC,CASSPRDSQSYEQYF
TRBJ2-1,TRBV7-3,-,TRBD2,TGTGCCAGCAGCTTAATTCCTAGCGGGTACAATGAGCAGTTCTTC,CASSLIPSGYNEQFF
TRBJ2-1,TRBV13,-,-,TGTGCCAGCAGCCTTAGCGGACTCTCCTACAATGAGCAGTTCTTC,CASSLSGLSYNEQFF
TRBJ2-7,TRBV11-2,-,-,TGTGCCAGCAGCTTGCGTATCTCCTACGAGCAGTACTTC,CASSLRISYEQYF
TRBJ2-2,TRBV29-1,once,TRBD1,TGCAGCGTTGAGGACAGGGCCAACACCGGGGAGCTGTTTTTT,CSVEDRANTGELFF
TRBJ2-5,TRBV7-2,-,TRBD1,TGTGCCAGCAGCTCCGGGCTTATAGGGACAGGGGTTGAGACCCAGTACTTC,CASSSGLIGTGVETQYF
TRBJ2-7,TRBV4-1,-,TRBD2,TGCGCCAGCAGCCAAGGGACTAGCGGGAGGGATTTAGGCTACGAGCAGTACTTC,CASSQGTSGRDLGYEQYF
TRBJ2-7,TRBV27,-,TRBD1,TGTGCCAGCAGAGTAGGGACAGGGGGATACGAGCAGTACTTC,CASRVGTGGYEQYF